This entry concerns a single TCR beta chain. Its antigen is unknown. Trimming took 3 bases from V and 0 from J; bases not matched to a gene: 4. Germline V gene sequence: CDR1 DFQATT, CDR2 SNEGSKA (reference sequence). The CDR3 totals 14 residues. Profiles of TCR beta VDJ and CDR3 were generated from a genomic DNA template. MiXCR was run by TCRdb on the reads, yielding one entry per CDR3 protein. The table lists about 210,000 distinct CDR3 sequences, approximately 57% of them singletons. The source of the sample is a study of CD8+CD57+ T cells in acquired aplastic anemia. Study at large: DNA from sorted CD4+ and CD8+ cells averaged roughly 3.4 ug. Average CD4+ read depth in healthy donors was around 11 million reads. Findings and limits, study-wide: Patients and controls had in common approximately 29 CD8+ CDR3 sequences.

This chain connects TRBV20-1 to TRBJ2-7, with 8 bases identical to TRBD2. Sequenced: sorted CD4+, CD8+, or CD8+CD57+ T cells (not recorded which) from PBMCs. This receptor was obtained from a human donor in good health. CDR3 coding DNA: TGCAGTGCTAGCGGGGGGGCCTCCTCCTACGAGCAGTACTTC. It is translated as CSASGGASSYEQYF.